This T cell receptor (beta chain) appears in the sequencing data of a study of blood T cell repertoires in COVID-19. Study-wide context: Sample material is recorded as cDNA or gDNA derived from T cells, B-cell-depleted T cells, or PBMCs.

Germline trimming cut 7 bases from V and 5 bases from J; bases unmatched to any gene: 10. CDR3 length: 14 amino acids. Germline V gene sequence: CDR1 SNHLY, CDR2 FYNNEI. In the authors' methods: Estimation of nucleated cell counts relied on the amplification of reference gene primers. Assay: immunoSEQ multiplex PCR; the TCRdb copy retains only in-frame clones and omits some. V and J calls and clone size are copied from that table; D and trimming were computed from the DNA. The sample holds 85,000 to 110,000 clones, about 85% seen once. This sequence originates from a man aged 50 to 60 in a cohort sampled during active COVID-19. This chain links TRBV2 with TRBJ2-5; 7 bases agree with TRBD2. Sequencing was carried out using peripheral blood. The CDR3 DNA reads TGTGCCAGCACCCAAAGCGGGGTTAGGGAGACCCAGTACTTC. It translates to CASTQSGVRETQYF.